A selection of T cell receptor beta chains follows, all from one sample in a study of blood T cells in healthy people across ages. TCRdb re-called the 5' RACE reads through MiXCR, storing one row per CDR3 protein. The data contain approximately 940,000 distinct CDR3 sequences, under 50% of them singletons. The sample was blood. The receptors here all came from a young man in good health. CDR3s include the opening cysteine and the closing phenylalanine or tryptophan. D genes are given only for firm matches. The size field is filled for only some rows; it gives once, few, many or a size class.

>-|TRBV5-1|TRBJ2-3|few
TGCGCCAGCAGCCCAGGCCGGCCGGGAGATACGCAGTATTTT
CASSPGRPGDTQYF
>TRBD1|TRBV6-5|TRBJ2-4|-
TGTGCCAGCAGTCCAGAGGACAGGGGAGGGAACATTCAGTACTTC
CASSPEDRGGNIQYF
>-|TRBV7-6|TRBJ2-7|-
TGTGTCAGCAGCTTAGTAGGAGGGCTCTACGAGCAGTACTTC
CVSSLVGGLYEQYF
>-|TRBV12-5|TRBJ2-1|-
TGTGCTAGTGGTGTAGCAGTGTCCTACAATGAGCAGTTCTTC
CASGVAVSYNEQFF
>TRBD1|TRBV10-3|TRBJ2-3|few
TGTGCCATCACGGACAGGGGCACAGATACGCAGTATTTT
CAITDRGTDTQYF
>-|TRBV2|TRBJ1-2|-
TGTGCCAGCAGTGAGGGGAAGGGGACCGGCTATGGCTACACCTTC
CASSEGKGTGYGYTF
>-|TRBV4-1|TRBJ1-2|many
TGCGCCAGCAGCCAAGAACAGGTTCTAGGAAATGGCTACACCTTC
CASSQEQVLGNGYTF
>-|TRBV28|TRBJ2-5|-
TGTGCCAGCAGTTTAAAAAGGGAAACGGGGGAGACCCAGTACTTC
CASSLKRETGETQYF
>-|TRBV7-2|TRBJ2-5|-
TGTGCCAGCAGCTTAGATTCGCTCTCGGGGACCCAGTACTTC
CASSLDSLSGTQYF
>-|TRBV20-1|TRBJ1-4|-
TGCAGTGCTTCGGGACAAGCAACTAATGAAAAACTGTTTTTT
CSASGQATNEKLFF
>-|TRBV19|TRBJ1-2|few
TGTGCCAGTAGCCTCGGGCTAAAGGACTATGGCTACACCTTC
CASSLGLKDYGYTF
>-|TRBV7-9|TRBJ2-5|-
TGTGCCAGCAGCTATGTCGGCCAAGAGACCCAGTACTTC
CASSYVGQETQYF
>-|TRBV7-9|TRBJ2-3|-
TGTGCCAGCAGACCTGACCGATTTTCACAGATAACGCAGTATTTT
CASRPDRFSQITQYF
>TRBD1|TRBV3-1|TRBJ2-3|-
TGTGCCAGCAGCCGACAGGGACAGGGGGCGAAGGATACGCAGTATTTT
CASSRQGQGAKDTQYF
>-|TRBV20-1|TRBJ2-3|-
TGCAGTGCTAGAGGGCAGGCAGATACGCAGTATTTT
CSARGQADTQYF
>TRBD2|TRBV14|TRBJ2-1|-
TGTGCCAGCAGCCCTCGGGGTAGCGGGCTATACAATGAGCAGTTCTTC
CASSPRGSGLYNEQFF
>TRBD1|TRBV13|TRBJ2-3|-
TGTGCCAGCAGCTTACTCGGACAGGGTGAGGCAGGGACGCAGTATTTT
CASSLLGQGEAGTQYF
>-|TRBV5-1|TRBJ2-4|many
TGCGCCAGCAGCTTATCTCCGACGGGAGTCGGAGACATTCAGTACTTC
CASSLSPTGVGDIQYF
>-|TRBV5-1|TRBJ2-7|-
TGCGCCAGCAGAACTGGGGAGTCTTCTGACGAGCAGTACTTC
CASRTGESSDEQYF
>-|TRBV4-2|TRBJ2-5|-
TGTGCCAGCAGCCCTATAGGCGAAGAGACCCAGTACTTC
CASSPIGEETQYF
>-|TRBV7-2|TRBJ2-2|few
TGTGCCAGCAGACTCGGACAGCAGAACACCGGGGAGCTGTTTTTT
CASRLGQQNTGELFF
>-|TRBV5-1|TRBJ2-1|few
TGCGCCAGCAGCTTGGGAAGTTACTACAATGAGCAGTTCTTC
CASSLGSYYNEQFF
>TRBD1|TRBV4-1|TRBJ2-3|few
TGCGCCAGCAGCCAAACCGGGACAGGCTACACAGATACGCAGTATTTT
CASSQTGTGYTDTQYF
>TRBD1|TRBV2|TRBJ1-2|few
TGTGCCAGCAGTCCGGACAGGGGCACCGGGGGCTACACCTTC
CASSPDRGTGGYTF
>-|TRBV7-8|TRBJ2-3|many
TGTGCCAGCAGCATCCCTGGAGATACGCAGTATTTT
CASSIPGDTQYF
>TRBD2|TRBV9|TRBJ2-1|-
TGTGCCAGCAGCGTAGGGTCGGGGGGGCCCAATGAGCAGTTCTTC
CASSVGSGGPNEQFF
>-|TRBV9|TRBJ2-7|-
TGTGCCAGCAGCGCTGGCAGAGGCTACGAGCAGTACTTC
CASSAGRGYEQYF
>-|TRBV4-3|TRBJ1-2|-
TGCGCCAGCAGCCAAGAGACAAGGACAGCTCCACTCCATGGCTACACCTTC
CASSQETRTAPLHGYTF
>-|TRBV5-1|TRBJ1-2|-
TGCGCCAGCAGGGTACGGGAGGACTATGGCTACACCTTC
CASRVREDYGYTF
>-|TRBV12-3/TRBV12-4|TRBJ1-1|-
TGTGCCAGCAGTCCCCGGGATGTCACTGAAGCTTTCTTT
CASSPRDVTEAFF
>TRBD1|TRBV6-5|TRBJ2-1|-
TGTGCCAGCAGGGCCGGACAGGGTTCCTACAATGAGCAGTTCTTC
CASRAGQGSYNEQFF
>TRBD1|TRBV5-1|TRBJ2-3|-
TGCGCCAGCAGCCGGATCCGGGACAGGGGCACAGATACGCAGTATTTT
CASSRIRDRGTDTQYF
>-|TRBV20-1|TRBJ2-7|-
TGCAGTGCTAGAGATTTGGTAGGCAGGGCTCCCTACGAGCAGTACTTC
CSARDLVGRAPYEQYF
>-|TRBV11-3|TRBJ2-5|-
TGTGCCAGCAGCTCAGCGTTCCAAGAGACCCAGTACTTC
CASSSAFQETQYF
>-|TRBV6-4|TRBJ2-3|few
TGTGCCAGCAGTGAGCGGGACAACACAGATACGCAGTATTTT
CASSERDNTDTQYF
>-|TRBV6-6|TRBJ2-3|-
TGTGCCACCCGGGAGCAAGCTTTCACAGATACGCAGTATTTT
CATREQAFTDTQYF
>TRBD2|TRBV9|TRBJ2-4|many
TGTGCCAGCAGCGTAGGACTAGCGGGGGGATACATTCAGTACTTC
CASSVGLAGGYIQYF
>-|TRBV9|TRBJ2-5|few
TGTGCCAGCAGCGCCGGGAATCGCAGACATCAAGAGACCCAGTACTTC
CASSAGNRRHQETQYF
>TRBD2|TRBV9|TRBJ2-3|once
TGTGCCAGCAGCACGAGCGGGGGACGCACAGATACGCAGTATTTT
CASSTSGGRTDTQYF